Listed below are T cell receptor beta chains from one sample, sequenced in a study of identical twins. TCRdb reprocessed the 5' RACE reads with MiXCR, giving one entry per CDR3 protein. The repertoire has about 900,000 distinct CDR3 sequences, approximately 13% of them found once; the top ten carry about 1.6%. The sample was also reused in another study, on yellow fever vaccine responses in identical twins.

The sequenced sample consisted of PBMCs. The source is a young woman in good health. Both conserved end residues are part of each CDR3. The D gene is left open where the match is weak. The listing skips clone size in some rows; elsewhere it reads once, few, many or a size class.

D gene	V gene	J gene	clone size	CDR3 protein	CDR3 DNA
.	TRBV12-3/TRBV12-4	TRBJ2-1	.	CASSHGPVGEQFF	TGTGCCAGCAGCCACGGGCCCGTTGGGGAGCAGTTCTTC
.	TRBV19	TRBJ2-3	few	CASSIDSGTPSTDTQYF	TGTGCCAGTAGTATAGATTCCGGGACACCTAGCACAGATACGCAGTATTTT
.	TRBV5-1	TRBJ1-1	.	CASSYEGQNTEAFF	TGCGCCAGCAGCTACGAGGGACAGAACACTGAAGCTTTCTTT
TRBD2	TRBV7-6	TRBJ2-3	many	CASSLDLGEGADTQYF	TGTGCCAGCAGCTTAGATCTCGGGGAGGGCGCAGATACGCAGTATTTT
.	TRBV6-1	TRBJ1-1	few	CASLPGGRNTEAFF	TGTGCCAGCTTACCTGGGGGTCGGAACACTGAAGCTTTCTTT
.	TRBV4-1	TRBJ1-1	.	CASSQVPNTEAFF	TGCGCCAGCAGCCAAGTCCCGAACACTGAAGCTTTCTTT
TRBD2	TRBV5-1	TRBJ2-1	.	CASRTGTSEYNEQFF	TGCGCCAGCAGAACCGGGACTAGCGAATACAATGAGCAGTTCTTC
TRBD1	TRBV2	TRBJ1-5	many	CASTGGRGLRRDSNQPQHF	TGTGCCAGCACAGGGGGCAGAGGACTTAGAAGGGATAGCAATCAGCCCCAGCATTTT
.	TRBV2	TRBJ1-2	many	CASSDSYGYTF	TGTGCCAGCAGTGACAGCTATGGCTACACCTTC
TRBD1	TRBV20-1	TRBJ2-7	.	CSARQGTSNEQYF	TGCAGTGCCAGACAGGGGACGAGCAACGAGCAGTACTTC
.	TRBV28	TRBJ1-1	many	CASRRDRGGPGLNTEAFF	TGTGCCAGCAGACGGGACCGAGGAGGGCCTGGGTTGAACACTGAAGCTTTCTTT
.	TRBV10-3	TRBJ1-1	many	CAISGFGDTEAFF	TGTGCCATCAGTGGGTTCGGGGACACTGAAGCTTTCTTT
TRBD1	TRBV12-3/TRBV12-4	TRBJ2-2	many	CASSPRTGGFTGELFF	TGTGCCAGCAGTCCACGGACAGGGGGCTTCACCGGGGAGCTGTTTTTT
TRBD2	TRBV3-1	TRBJ2-1	.	CASSNTSGLAGLAYNEQFF	TGTGCCAGCAGCAACACTTCTGGACTAGCGGGGCTAGCCTACAATGAGCAGTTCTTC
TRBD2	TRBV11-2	TRBJ2-5	.	CASSLGPGAGGVETQYF	TGTGCCAGCAGCTTAGGTCCCGGAGCGGGGGGCGTCGAGACCCAGTACTTC
.	TRBV12-3/TRBV12-4	TRBJ2-2	.	CASSFRPGMGGELFF	TGTGCCAGCAGTTTTCGGCCCGGGATGGGCGGGGAGCTGTTTTTT
.	TRBV7-9	TRBJ2-2	many	CASSAPATGELFF	TGTGCCAGCAGCGCCCCGGCCACCGGGGAGCTGTTTTTT
.	TRBV7-9	TRBJ2-5	.	CASSVMGAQETQYF	TGTGCCAGCAGCGTCATGGGGGCCCAAGAGACCCAGTACTTC
.	TRBV4-1	TRBJ2-5	.	CASSQEGDLVGGLETQYF	TGCGCCAGCAGCCAAGAAGGGGATTTGGTGGGGGGGCTCGAGACCCAGTACTTC
TRBD2	TRBV3-1	TRBJ2-7	.	CASSQRVVASGFSYEQYF	TGTGCCAGCAGCCAGCGGGTGGTGGCTAGCGGTTTTTCCTACGAGCAGTACTTC
.	TRBV6-1	TRBJ2-2	few	CASRRLRENTGELFF	TGTGCCAGCAGAAGGCTACGGGAGAACACCGGGGAGCTGTTTTTT
TRBD2	TRBV2	TRBJ2-1	few	CASSEMRTSGRKGEQFF	TGTGCCAGCAGTGAAATGAGGACTAGCGGGAGAAAGGGTGAGCAGTTCTTC
.	TRBV5-5	TRBJ2-7	many	CASSLDGTSGYEQYF	TGTGCCAGCAGCTTAGACGGGACATCCGGCTACGAGCAGTACTTC
.	TRBV2	TRBJ2-3	.	CASRLGYSTSTDTQYF	TGTGCCAGCAGGCTGGGCTACTCAACTAGCACAGATACGCAGTATTTT
TRBD1	TRBV6-5	TRBJ2-7	.	CASSYSQGAREQYF	TGTGCCAGCAGTTACTCGCAGGGGGCGCGGGAGCAGTACTTC
.	TRBV29-1	TRBJ2-5	.	CSVVGSAGLALETQYF	TGCAGCGTTGTAGGTTCGGCGGGATTAGCCTTGGAGACCCAGTACTTC
.	TRBV20-1	TRBJ1-1	few	CSASNGYTEAFF	TGCAGTGCTAGTAACGGATACACTGAAGCTTTCTTT
TRBD2	TRBV4-2	TRBJ2-1	.	CASSQVVLAGYNEQFF	TGTGCCAGCAGCCAAGTAGTACTAGCGGGCTACAATGAGCAGTTCTTC
.	TRBV4-1	TRBJ2-1	.	CASSQSGLWAEGEQFF	TGCGCCAGCAGCCAATCCGGTCTCTGGGCCGAGGGTGAGCAGTTCTTC
TRBD1	TRBV5-1	TRBJ1-1	few	CASSEDRGNTEAFF	TGCGCCAGCAGCGAGGACAGGGGGAACACTGAAGCTTTCTTT
.	TRBV9	TRBJ1-1	few	CASSVDRVDTEAFF	TGTGCCAGCAGCGTAGATCGGGTGGACACTGAAGCTTTCTTT
TRBD2	TRBV20-1	TRBJ2-5	.	CSAREPRGGRETQYF	TGCAGTGCTAGAGAACCCCGGGGGGGGCGAGAGACCCAGTACTTC
.	TRBV5-5	TRBJ2-3	.	CASTQDPVATDTQYF	TGTGCCAGCACCCAAGACCCTGTCGCCACAGATACGCAGTATTTT
.	TRBV2	TRBJ2-7	.	CASRSGSTYEQYF	TGTGCCAGCAGGTCCGGCAGTACCTACGAGCAGTACTTC
TRBD1	TRBV20-1	TRBJ2-3	few	CSAWQGADTQYF	TGCAGTGCATGGCAGGGGGCAGATACGCAGTATTTT
TRBD2	TRBV5-5	TRBJ2-7	.	CASSSTGTSGNYEQYF	TGTGCCAGCAGCTCGACCGGGACTAGCGGGAACTACGAGCAGTACTTC
.	TRBV7-9	TRBJ1-3	many	CASSTEGNTIYF	TGTGCCAGCAGTACAGAAGGAAACACCATATATTTT
TRBD1	TRBV20-1	TRBJ2-1	many	CSAPGQGSYNEQFF	TGCAGTGCCCCCGGACAGGGGTCTTACAATGAGCAGTTCTTC
TRBD2	TRBV29-1	TRBJ2-1	many	CSVETFGTSVAYNEQFF	TGCAGCGTTGAGACATTCGGGACTAGCGTCGCCTACAATGAGCAGTTCTTC
.	TRBV5-1	TRBJ1-2	.	CASSLEAVYGYTF	TGCGCCAGCAGCTTGGAGGCCGTTTATGGCTACACCTTC
.	TRBV20-1	TRBJ2-1	.	CSARAGMVYNEQFF	TGCAGTGCTAGAGCGGGAATGGTCTACAATGAGCAGTTCTTC
TRBD1	TRBV19	TRBJ2-1	few	CASSMSDRGLYNEQFF	TGTGCCAGTAGTATGTCCGACAGGGGGCTATACAATGAGCAGTTCTTC
.	TRBV12-3/TRBV12-4	TRBJ2-2	few	CASSLGAGSHTGELFF	TGTGCCAGCAGTTTAGGGGCAGGGTCGCACACCGGGGAGCTGTTTTTT
TRBD1	TRBV5-8	TRBJ2-7	.	CASSLRDRVGEQYF	TGTGCCAGCAGCTTGAGGGACAGGGTAGGGGAGCAGTACTTC
.	TRBV2	TRBJ2-1	.	CATTPQGFDEQFF	TGTGCCACCACTCCACAGGGATTCGATGAGCAGTTCTTC
.	TRBV7-9	TRBJ1-5	few	CASSLNEQPQHF	TGTGCCAGCAGCTTAAACGAACAGCCCCAGCATTTT
.	TRBV12-5	TRBJ2-7	few	CASGLGQGNLFEQYF	TGTGCTAGTGGTTTGGGCCAGGGGAATCTTTTCGAGCAGTACTTC
TRBD1	TRBV3-1	TRBJ2-1	.	CASSRDRGKVNEQFF	TGTGCCAGCAGCCGGGACAGGGGCAAGGTCAATGAGCAGTTCTTC
.	TRBV9	TRBJ2-1	.	CASSVGILGTYNEQFF	TGTGCCAGCAGCGTGGGGATATTGGGTACCTACAATGAGCAGTTCTTC
TRBD1	TRBV19	TRBJ2-5	few	CASSIYRGETQYF	TGTGCCAGTAGTATCTACAGGGGAGAGACCCAGTACTTC
TRBD2	TRBV20-1	TRBJ2-3	.	CSARVRLAGRADTQYF	TGCAGTGCTAGAGTGCGACTAGCGGGGCGGGCAGATACGCAGTATTTT
TRBD2	TRBV24-1	TRBJ2-1	many	CATSDSVGLAGVNEQFF	TGTGCCACCAGTGATTCCGTCGGACTAGCGGGAGTCAATGAGCAGTTCTTC